Each of the 8 T cell receptor beta chains below was sequenced from the same sample in a study of blood T cells in healthy people across ages. Using a J-beta primer mix together with a sample-barcoded 5' primer, a second PCR was run for roughly 6 to 12 cycles. Using its own MiXCR run on the 5' RACE reads, TCRdb lists one record per CDR3 protein. The sample lists a few hundred thousand distinct CDR3 sequences; 45% to 65% were seen once. Sequencing was carried out using blood. Source of these receptors: a man in his 60s in good health.

This clonotype was recorded a few times. The chain couples TRBV29-1 to TRBJ2-7, with D possibly TRBD2 on 6 matching bases. Looked up from germline, CDR1 is SQVTM and CDR2 is ANQGSEA. The V end lost 5 bases, the J end lost 6 bases, and 14 bases lay between the germline ends. The CDR3 consists of 12 residues. CDR3: CSVSRAAGEQYF. The CDR3 nucleotides read TGCAGCGTTTCCCGGGCAGCGGGCGAGCAGTACTTC.

The chain is built from TRBV30 and TRBJ1-2, with D tentatively TRBD1 (6 bases). The V end lost 0 bases, the J end lost 7 bases, and 9 bases lay between the germline ends. The CDR3 is made up of 12 amino acids. CDR1 and CDR2 (germline): GTSNPN, SVGIG (reference sequence). The CDR3 DNA is TGTGCCTGGAGTGTCGACAGGCTTGGCTACACCTTC. This encodes CAWSVDRLGYTF.

Here the CDR3 reads CASSNRDRGLYEQFF. The CDR3 coding sequence is TGTGCCAGCAGCAACCGGGACAGGGGATTATATGAGCAGTTCTTC. This sequence joins TRBV6-6 and TRBJ2-1, with TRBD1 matching over 10 bases. J gave up 8 bases and V 6 bases, and 10 bases lay outside the gene matches. Germline V gene lookup returns CDR1 MNHNY and CDR2 SVGAGI (reference sequence). This CDR3 comprises 15 residues.

On this clonotype: This may be a read error: a much more frequent sequence differs by one nucleotide. This sequence joins TRBV4-2 and TRBJ2-7; D is unresolved. V was trimmed by 0 bases and J by 7 bases, leaving 22 bases between them. Germline V gene data show CDR1 as LGHNA and CDR2 as YNFKEQ. The CDR3 is 17 residues long. The CDR3 here is CASSQDPTGNPYNEQYF. The CDR3, as DNA: TGTGCCAGCAGCCAAGATCCCACGGGTAATCCGTACAATGAGCAGTACTTC.

The CDR3 loop is CASSQGSRRGIVYEQYF. CDR3 nucleotides: TGTGCCAGCAGCCAAGGGTCGAGGCGGGGGATTGTCTACGAGCAGTACTTC. This chain joins TRBV3-1 and TRBJ2-7; TRBD2 matches at 7 bases. CDR1 and CDR2 from the germline V gene are LGHDT and YNNKEL (reference sequence). This CDR3 is built from 17 residues. The V gene end was trimmed by 1 base and the J gene end by 3 bases; junction bases not matched to a gene: 12.

There are many counts of this clonotype. The chain uses TRBV14 and TRBJ2-3; no firm D call. V lost 4 bases and J lost 6, with 14 bases in between. The CDR3 length is 14 residues. Germline V gene data show CDR1 as SGHDN and CDR2 as FVKESK. CDR3 coding DNA: TGTGCCAGCAGCCCGAAGCTGTCATTGGATACGCAGTATTTT. Protein sequence: CASSPKLSLDTQYF.

The J gene is TRBJ2-5, the V gene TRBV7-2; TRBD2 agrees at 8 bases. The J call is uncertain, as TRBJ2-7 better fits the DNA end. Looked up from germline, CDR1 is SGHTA and CDR2 is FQGNSA. The CDR3 spans 15 residues. CDR3 DNA: TGTGCCAGCAGCACGCTAGCGGGCCTGGCCTACGAGCAGTACTTC. The encoded protein is CASSTLAGLAYEQYF.

The chain is built from TRBV7-8 and TRBJ2-3; no firm D call. The length of the CDR3 is 16 residues. Germline V lookup: CDR1 SGHVS, CDR2 FQNEAQ. V lost 4 bases to trimming and J lost 2 bases, with 16 bases between them. The CDR3 nucleotides read TGTGCCAGCAGCTCCCTCGGTCGCAGACTCACAGATACGCAGTATTTT. Amino acids: CASSSLGRRLTDTQYF.